This T cell receptor (beta chain) comes out of a study of identical twins. As to this clonotype: Its antigen is still unknown.

The study, taken as a whole, reports: Out-of-frame beta chain sequences displayed weaker excess sharing between twins. High-abundance cord blood beta clonotypes had fewer insertions; memory repertoires showed none.

TCRdb itself ran the 5' RACE reads through MiXCR, one entry per CDR3 protein. The sample lists about 570,000 distinct CDR3 sequences; nearly 10% were seen once. This CDR3 comprises 15 residues. V lost 4 bases and J lost 8; bases outside the gene matches: 6. The same sample was also studied in work on yellow fever vaccine responses in identical twins. According to that study: Twin vaccine T cell responses reportedly seemed partly convergent, partly personalized.

The sequenced material came from PBMCs. The source of this sequence is a woman in her late teens or twenties in good health. This chain uses TRBV12-3 or TRBV12-4 with TRBJ2-1, with 12 bases identical to TRBD2. CDR3 residues: CASSSSGRAPDEQFF. CDR3 bases: TGTGCCAGCAGTTCTAGCGGGAGGGCCCCTGATGAGCAGTTCTTC.